This T cell receptor (beta chain) is drawn from a study of OX40 agonist ivuxolimab in advanced cancers. J lost 5 bases, V lost 0 bases, and 4 bases had no gene match. The CDR3 is made up of 14 amino acids. Germline CDR1 is SGHRS and CDR2 is YFSETQ. Sequenced by immunoSEQ multiplex PCR; TCRdb stores in-frame clones only, minus some. The repertoire holds 98,000 or so clones, with about 91% as singletons. This clone is a singleton in its sample. The V call is TRBV5-1, the J call TRBJ1-2; TRBD1 aligns across 7 bases. The sample was CD4+ or CD8+ T cells sorted from blood, taken in a trial of the OX40 agonist ivuxolimab. The clonotype was recovered from an adult with an advanced solid tumor such as melanoma, head and neck, liver or kidney cancer. CDR3 loop: CASSLDRGIYGYTF. The CDR3 DNA sequence: TGCGCCAGCAGCTTGGACAGGGGAATTTATGGCTACACCTTC. Drawing the rest from reference TRBV5-1 and TRBJ1-2, the complete variable domain is KAGVTQTPRYLIKTRGQQVTLSCSPISGHRSVSWYQQTPGQGLQFLFEYFSETQRNKGNFPGRFSGRQFSNSRSEMNVSTLELGDSALYLCASSLDRGIYGYTFGSGTRLTVV.